This T cell receptor beta chain was observed in a study of monozygotic twins with inflammatory bowel disease. A template switching step added UMIs, each with a 6-nucleotide sample barcode. TCRdb derives one entry per CDR3 protein from the 5' RACE reads, leaving out DNA. Recorded here are over 110,000 distinct CDR3 sequences; the top ten clones represent less than 3%. Regarding the study as a whole: Compared with healthy twins, IBD patients shared fewer clonotypes with others, especially with disease activity.

As to this clonotype: Its target is unknown.

This TCR was recovered from a human donor with ulcerative colitis or Crohn's disease, or a healthy co-twin of an affected twin (not recorded which). Sequenced: blood.

This chain's CDR3 is CASSVGSSGRRFTGELFF. The chain links TRBV9 to TRBJ2-2; TCRdb designates TRBD1, a call that cannot be tested without DNA. The germline V gene encodes CDR1 SGDLS and CDR2 YYNGEE. CDR3 size: 18 residues.